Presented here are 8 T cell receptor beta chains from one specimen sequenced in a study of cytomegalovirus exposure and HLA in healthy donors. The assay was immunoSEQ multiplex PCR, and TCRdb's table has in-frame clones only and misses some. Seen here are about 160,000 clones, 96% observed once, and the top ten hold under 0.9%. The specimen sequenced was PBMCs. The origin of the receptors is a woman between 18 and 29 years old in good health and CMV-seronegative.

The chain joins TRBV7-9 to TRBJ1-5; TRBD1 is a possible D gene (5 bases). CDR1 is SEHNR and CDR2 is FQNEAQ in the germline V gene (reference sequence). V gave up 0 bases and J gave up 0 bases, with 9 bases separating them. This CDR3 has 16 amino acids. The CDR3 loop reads CASSLAAGNSNQPQHF. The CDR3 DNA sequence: TGTGCCAGCAGCTTAGCGGCAGGGAATAGCAATCAGCCCCAGCATTTT.

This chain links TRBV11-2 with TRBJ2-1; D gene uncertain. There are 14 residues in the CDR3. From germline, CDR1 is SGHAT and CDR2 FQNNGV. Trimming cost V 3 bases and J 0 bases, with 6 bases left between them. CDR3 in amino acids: CASSLSTSYNEQFF. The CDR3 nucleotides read TGTGCCAGCAGCTTGTCTACCTCCTACAATGAGCAGTTCTTC.

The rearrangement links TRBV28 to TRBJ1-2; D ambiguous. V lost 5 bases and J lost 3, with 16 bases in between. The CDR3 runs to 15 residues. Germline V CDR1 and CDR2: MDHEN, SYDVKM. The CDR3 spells CASSPPRWGDYGYTF. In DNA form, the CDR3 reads TGTGCCAGCAGTCCCCCAAGGTGGGGAGACTATGGCTACACCTTC.

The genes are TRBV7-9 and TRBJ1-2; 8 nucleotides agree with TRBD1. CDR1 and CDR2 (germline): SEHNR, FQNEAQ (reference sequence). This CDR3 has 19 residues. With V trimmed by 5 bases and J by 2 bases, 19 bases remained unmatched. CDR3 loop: CASSPPRTGYERQNYGYTF. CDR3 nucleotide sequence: TGTGCCAGCAGCCCCCCCCGGACAGGGTACGAGCGGCAGAACTATGGCTACACCTTC. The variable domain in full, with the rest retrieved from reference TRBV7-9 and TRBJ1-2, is DTGVSQNPRHKITKRGQNVTFRCDPISEHNRLYWYRQTLGQGPEFLTYFQNEAQLEKSRLLSDRFSAERPKGSFSTLEIQRTEQGDSAMYLCASSPPRTGYERQNYGYTFGSGTRLTVV.

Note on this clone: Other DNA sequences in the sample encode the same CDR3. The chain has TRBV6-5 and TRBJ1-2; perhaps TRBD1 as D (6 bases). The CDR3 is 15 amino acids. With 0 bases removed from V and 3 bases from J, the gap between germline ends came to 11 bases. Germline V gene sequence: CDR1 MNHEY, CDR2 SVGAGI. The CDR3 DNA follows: TGTGCCAGCAGTTACTCGACAGGCGGTGACTATGGCTACACCTTC. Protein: CASSYSTGGDYGYTF.

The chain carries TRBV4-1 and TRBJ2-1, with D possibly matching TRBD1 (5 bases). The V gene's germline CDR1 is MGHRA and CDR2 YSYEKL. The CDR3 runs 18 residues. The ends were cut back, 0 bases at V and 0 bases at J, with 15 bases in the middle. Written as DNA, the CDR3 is TGCGCCAGCAGCCAAGACGGATTAACAGGTAGCTCCTACAATGAGCAGTTCTTC. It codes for CASSQDGLTGSSYNEQFF.

This CDR3 is CASSLDTGTYDNEQFF. The CDR3 nucleotides are TGTGCCAGCAGCTTAGACACCGGGACTTACGACAATGAGCAGTTCTTC. V gene TRBV7-2 combines with J gene TRBJ2-1; TRBD2 is a possible D gene (6 bases). CDR3 length equals 16 residues. Germline loops: CDR1 SGHTA, CDR2 FQGNSA. Trimming stripped 1 base from V and 5 bases from J, with 15 bases between.

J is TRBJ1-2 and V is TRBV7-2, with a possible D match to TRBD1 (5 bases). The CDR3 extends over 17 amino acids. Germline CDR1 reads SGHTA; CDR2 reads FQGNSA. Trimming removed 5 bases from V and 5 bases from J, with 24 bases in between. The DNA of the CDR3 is TGTGCCAGCAGCCGGGAGGCGGTGGCAGGGCAATCTTATGGCTACACCTTC. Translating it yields CASSREAVAGQSYGYTF.